Listed here is a single T cell receptor (beta chain). This clone was counted a few times. Its antigen is still unknown. No quality values exist for individual bases; no much larger clone is one base distant. This entry is derived from a study of cytomegalovirus exposure and HLA in healthy donors (dated by TCRdb to about 2017). Background for the entire study: According to an earlier analysis of a few hundred of the donors, some 180 million T cells yielded roughly 100 million unique TCR beta sequences and 250 to 350 Gb of sequence data. A later genetic analysis used genome-wide SNP genotypes for about 65% of the 666 donors, treating that subset as a discovery cohort. Both class I and class II loci were covered by HLA typing, at four-digit resolution. Among 300 to 500 genotyped donors of the cohort, an average of roughly 230,000 unique TCR beta nucleotide sequences was sequenced per donor, of which 15% to 20% were non-productive. Of the approximately 400 genotyped donors, 80% to 90% were placed in the genetic ancestry cluster associated with self-reported Caucasian donors. All discovery cohort repertoires had been generated on a single sequencing platform. Rather than drawing on any new phenotypic data, the later analysis identified candidate immune exposures from TCR beta sequences and the way those sequences occurred across donors. The study combined high-throughput TCR immunosequencing, statistical association of individual TCRs with disease status, and machine learning to predict cytomegalovirus infection status. An earlier analysis of some 500 of the donors applied high-throughput TCR beta sequencing to assess whether each TCR beta V gene segment acted as functional or pseudogenic. Typing coverage varied by locus: roughly 620-640 donors for A, B, C, DRB1 and DQB1; around 560 for DQA1; some 610 for DPA1; approximately 450 for DPB1. In a later analysis, previously published TCR beta repertoires from several hundred donors were re-analyzed and high-resolution HLA genotyping was added so that TCR occurrence patterns could be studied. The T cell repertoires of around 670 subjects were profiled by immunosequencing and related to cytomegalovirus serostatus. A separate validation cohort of about 110 different subjects was used in addition to the approximately 700-subject first cohort. The study was designed to test whether signatures of past pathogen exposure could be identified by cataloging public T cell receptors. About five DR-DQ haplotypes were treated as single units for association and clustering because of strong linkage in the cohort. An early release that covered some 630 HLA-typed donors contained approximately 290 gigabases of sequencing data and 70 million to 100 million unique TCR sequences. Donor age, sex, ethnicity and CMV serostatus were compiled together with the repertoire data.

The cohort consisted of approximately 690 healthy bone marrow donors. Cohort members were all nominally healthy when sampled, although unrecorded immune exposures were likely present. CMV serostatus was positive for about 290 and negative for about half of the roughly 700 cohort members, and was not recorded for this donor. Each donor provided a peripheral blood sample, and peripheral blood mononuclear cells were used for TCR beta sequencing. Genomic DNA extraction from the blood cell samples was performed with the Qiagen DNeasy Blood Extraction Kit. The paper's findings and limits, for the study overall: A cluster of highly shared sequence variants was judged likely to represent a technical artifact of the sequencing pipeline. In a later analysis, some 18,000 TCR beta sequences were associated with specific HLA alleles at a false discovery rate of 0.05. A further reported finding was that TCR beta sequences accurately predicted the HLA-A and HLA-B alleles for most subjects in the first cohort. In the study, 150 to 200 TCR beta chains were listed as associated with cytomegalovirus. It was suggested by the authors that the approach could potentially be generalized to other disease states and immunological phenotypes. According to a later analysis, parvovirus B19, influenza, CMV and Epstein-Barr virus appeared linked to several top co-occurrence clusters. Strong co-occurrence of HLA alleles, especially DR and DQ, made assigning TCR associations to individual alleles difficult. This cohort had only TCR beta chains sequenced, and the lack of alpha or paired-chain data limited which features could be detected. Most TCR sequences were seen in very few donors, while some public TCRs were found in many individuals. In both the original and validation cohorts, the classifier was reported to diagnose cytomegalovirus status with high specificity and sensitivity. In a later analysis, TCR association rates were found to vary across HLA loci, with the most associated TCRs seen for DRB1 alleles and the fewest for HLA-C alleles. Sequencing depth was assumed to be roughly uniform across donors in the presence/absence analyses, though that assumption may not hold. Some IMGT-functional V segments, including TRBV6-2 and TRBV6-3, could not be told apart with the 87-base-pair reads, so those segments were excluded. Compared with equally common non-associated chains, HLA-associated TCR beta chains in a later analysis were more clonally expanded and had lower generation probabilities. A later analysis found that most CMV-associated TCR beta chains appeared HLA-restricted, with HLA associations seemingly driven largely by CMV exposure. Correlated functional status among segregating V segments might be attributable to linkage disequilibrium, but an unknown experimental factor could not be ruled out. Broadly in line with IMGT annotations, most TCR beta V segments showed up in productive rearrangements about 87% or about 30% of the time in an earlier analysis of several hundred of the donors. In a later genetic analysis, fewer N-insertions in productive TCRs were reported among donors in an Asian-associated ancestry cluster than the roughly 700-donor mean. Because counts were too low, roughly 16 rarely observed V segments, including chromosome 9 orphons, were left out of the earlier analysis of 587 of the donors. The only immune exposure information available for the cohort was CMV serostatus. In a later genetic analysis, a missense DCLRE1C variant was associated with V-gene and J-gene trimming of TCR beta chains, and the association was replicated in an independent cohort. In vitro tests confirmed that three of the cytomegalovirus-associated TCR beta chains recognize cytomegalovirus antigens. Because HLA typing was unavailable for some donors at each locus, only the typed subset was used in association tests.

The V and J ends are trimmed by 0 bases and 1 base, leaving 10 bases between them. Its CDR3 holds 15 amino acids, cysteine through phenylalanine. Kept here is only the CDR3 DNA, which spans 45 bases and is read in frame from base 1. The germline V gene provides CDR1 SGDLS and CDR2 YYNGEE. Library construction relied on the immunoSEQ multiplex PCR assay. A mixture of 60 forward primers for TCR Vbeta segments and 13 reverse primers for TCR Jbeta segments was used in the multiplex PCR. Amplification of the CDR3 region of rearranged TCR beta genes was performed with a multiplex PCR assay on genomic DNA. On the Illumina HiSeq System, the amplified TCR beta libraries were sequenced as 87-base-pair reads. The published analysis was carried out like this. A later analysis tallied tens of millions of unique TCR beta chains across the 640 or so repertoires, and about 12 million of those chains were shared by two or more donors. A nearest-neighbor algorithm error-corrected the raw reads and collapsed the reads into unique sequences, merging closely related sequences to remove PCR and sequencing errors. CDR3 sequences were aligned to IMGT reference sequences to assign V, D and J gene segments. For a sequence to be retained, a match of at least six nucleotides to both a V gene segment and a J gene segment was required. Rearrangements were classified as productive when the CDR3 lacked stop codons and remained in frame with V and J, and all other rearrangements were classified as non-productive. CDR3 was defined according to IMGT convention as the region running from the second conserved V-encoded cysteine to the conserved J-encoded phenylalanine. The earlier analysis of about 590 of the donors excluded sequences that lacked an unambiguous match to a single V gene segment. An earlier analysis of 587 of the donors called V segments functional above 56.7% productive rearrangements and segregating when the between-donor standard deviation exceeded 5%. To diagnose cytomegalovirus status from the catalog of TCR beta chain sequences, a statistical classification framework was built. V and J gene assignment, in a later analysis, came from comparing TCR nucleotide sequences with IMGT/GENE-DB human TR gene sequences. A later analysis assigned CDR3 sequences and most-parsimonious VDJ recombination scenarios with the TCRdist pipeline. In a later analysis, every TCR beta chain was defined by the combination of its CDR3 amino acid sequence and its V-gene family, and reads without a unique V-gene family were dropped. A later analysis removed nearly 600 highly shared, low-generation-probability nucleotide sequences to deal with suspected cross-contamination and a sequencing artifact. A later analysis calculated a clonal expansion index for each public chain from normalized within-repertoire ranks of inferred template counts. A later analysis computed generation probabilities with a VDJ recombination model fitted to out-of-frame rearrangements, and checked the results against IGoR. Hypergeometric tests were used in a later analysis to score TCR-TCR, TCR-HLA and TCR-CMV co-occurrence, with a repertoire-size bias correction applied to the TCR pairs. A later analysis estimated false discovery rates by permuting HLA or CMV assignments 20 times. A later analysis grouped co-occurring TCRs with DBSCAN, adding TCRdist sequence similarity when clustering within HLA-allele-positive subsets. Repertoires with fewer than 30,000 or more than 120,000 public chains, plus five repertoires with anomalous nucleotide sharing, were excluded from co-occurrence clustering. TCRdb took this table from immuneACCESS and kept in-frame rearrangements with V and J called. Such tables lack part of the clones; where checked against another copy, unresolved V genes explain under half of the gap, and the rest is unexplained. The D gene and trimming were derived from the DNA, and the V and J assignments and clone size from that table. The table for this sample lists about 80,000 clones; roughly four fifths of them were counted only once. Together, the top ten hold roughly 13% of the sample.

Recombination connected TRBV9 to TRBJ1-1; confidence is insufficient to name the D gene. This sequence was found in a human donor in good health. Input material: PBMCs. The CDR3 here reads CASSVGSGTNTEAFF. The sequenced DNA: TGTGCCAGCAGCGTAGGCTCAGGAACGAACACTGAAGCTTTCTTT.